What follows describes a single T cell receptor (beta chain). This clonotype occurred many times. Its specific antigen is unknown. Per-base quality was not reported, and no clone a single base away is much larger than it. This sample is drawn from a study of T-cell memory formation after mild COVID-19 (dated by TCRdb to 2020 to 2022). Broadly, across the study: Most TCR sequence clusters were specific to one of the two donors. T-cell clones expanding and contracting after mild COVID-19 in a couple of donors were tracked by longitudinal TCRalpha and TCRbeta repertoire sequencing. Two young, previously healthy adult volunteers made up the cohort, one male and one female.

Sequencing was carried out with an Illumina NovaSeq 6000. TCRalpha and TCRbeta cDNA libraries were constructed by 5'RACE with constant-segment primers, with sample barcodes and unique molecular identifiers being introduced. Trizol reagent was used to extract RNA from every sample. The libraries were amplified in two PCR steps, and the second step added a second sample barcode and Illumina TruSeq adapters. The libraries were sequenced on an Illumina NovaSeq using 2 x 150 bp paired-end reads. As for the authors' bioinformatics: With migec v1.2.7, reads were demultiplexed and then collapsed into UMI-guided consensus sequences. With mixcr v2.1.11, UMI consensuses were aligned to TRA and TRB V and J templates and assembled into clonotypes. A clonotype was counted as expanded or contracted only if both edgeR and NoisET called the change significant, with noise models trained on biological replicates. For edgeR calls, the thresholds were a false discovery rate-adjusted p below 0.01 and a log2 fold-change of 1. As an exploratory analysis of dynamics, max-normalized trajectories of the 1000 most abundant clonotypes were examined with PCA combined with hierarchical clustering. Each responding clone was given a CD4 or CD8 phenotype based on the CD4+ and CD8+ repertoires, which had been sequenced separately. Using fastp trimming at Q25 and MiXCR clonotype assembly, TCRdb reanalyzed the public sequencing data and kept in-frame beta chains. Every CDR3 protein is listed once, alongside the most common genes and DNA of its rows. It is TCRdb's table, rather than the study itself, that gives the V and J calls and clone size. Within this sample are approximately 290,000 distinct CDR3 sequences, with approximately 7.6% of them counted one time only. Around a fifth of the sample is held by the ten biggest clonotypes.

V loses 0 bases, J loses 6 bases, and the germline ends lie 7 bases apart. Taken from the germline V gene, the CDR1 and CDR2 loops are SGHRS and YFSETQ. The CDR3 holds 13 amino acids from the cysteine to the phenylalanine. The retained sequence is limited to the CDR3, 39 bases, with the frame set at the first base. PBMCs were isolated by Ficoll-Paque density gradient centrifugation. What the authors observed across the whole study: The second-wave clones that peaked on day 37 were not confirmed to be SARS-CoV-2 specific. Some responding clones were found in pre-infection memory, which suggests that pre-existing cross-reactive memory T cells took part in the SARS-CoV-2 response. Contracting CD4+ clones appeared mostly in the CM and EM memory subsets, whereas CD8+ clones were enriched in EMRA. Only a couple of mild cases were covered by the study, and larger cohorts that include severe cases with pre-infection samples were considered necessary. Clones contracting from day 15 to 85 had balanced CD4/CD8 phenotypes, while a second wave expanding from day 15 to 37 was biased towards CD4+.

Sequenced material: PBMCs or a T cell subset sorted from them (not recorded which). The TCR was taken from a man aged 18 to 29 who had mild COVID-19 (a few samples of this study predate the infection). The sample titles of this study are shuffled in the database, so cell type and time point are left out; the donor was told from shared clones. The chain employs TRBV5-1 and TRBJ2-4, with no confidently assigned D gene. This receptor carries the CDR3 CASSLGLGNIQYF. The bases are TGCGCCAGCAGCTTGGGGCTTGGAAACATTCAGTACTTC.